A single sample is the source of the 30 T cell receptor beta chains below, sequenced in a study of OX40 agonist ivuxolimab in advanced cancers. Generated by immunoSEQ multiplex PCR, the TCRdb table keeps only in-frame clones and is missing some. Of 50,000 to 65,000 clones in the sample, approximately 87% were seen once. Specimen: CD4+ or CD8+ T cells sorted from blood, collected in a trial of the OX40 agonist ivuxolimab. These receptors were taken from an adult with an advanced solid tumor such as melanoma, head and neck, liver or kidney cancer.

The chain recombines TRBV11-3 with TRBJ1-6; possibly TRBD1 for D (6 bases). The germline V and J ends were trimmed by 0 bases and 10 bases, with 13 bases remaining between them. The CDR3 totals 15 residues. Germline-derived CDR1 and CDR2 are SGHNT and YENEEA. The CDR3 bases are TGTGCCAGCAGCTTAGATGGGACAAGTAACTCACCCCTCCACTTT. It yields the protein CASSLDGTSNSPLHF.

The V call is TRBV10-3, the J call TRBJ1-5; D gene ambiguous. Germline lookup yields CDR1 ENHRY and CDR2 SYGVKD. The CDR3 covers 17 residues. Trimming left V 3 bases short and J 2 bases short, with 17 bases between. The CDR3 spells CAISDPGPYDRNQPQHF. CDR3 in DNA: TGTGCCATCAGTGATCCCGGACCATATGACCGCAATCAGCCCCAGCATTTT.

The rearrangement joins TRBV11-2 to TRBJ1-2; 9 nucleotides align to TRBD1. V lost 4 bases and J lost 4; bases outside the gene matches: 13. Germline values: CDR1 SGHAT, CDR2 FQNNGV. The CDR3 extends over 17 amino acids. The CDR3 sequence: CASSSILGQGPLYGYTF. The CDR3, as DNA: TGTGCCAGCAGCTCCATTTTGGGACAGGGCCCCCTCTATGGCTACACCTTC.

In this sample, this clone turned up once. The V and J genes are TRBV6-1 and TRBJ2-1; 12 bases are a match to TRBD1. The CDR3 loop spans 14 amino acids. V lost 3 bases to trimming and J lost 8 bases; unmatched junction nucleotides: 2. Looked up from germline, CDR1 is MNHNS and CDR2 is SASEGT. In DNA, the CDR3 is TGTGCCAGCAGTGAGGGACAGGGGGCATATGAGCAGTTCTTC. It codes for CASSEGQGAYEQFF.

This clone appeared a single time. The chain has TRBV5-1 and TRBJ1-1; no clear D gene. V shed 0 bases and J shed 4 bases, with 13 bases lying between them. The CDR3 has 15 residues. Per the germline V gene, CDR1 is SGHRS and CDR2 is YFSETQ. CDR3 sequence: CASSLEGSMTTEAFF. In DNA, the CDR3 is TGCGCCAGCAGCTTGGAGGGCAGCATGACCACTGAAGCTTTCTTT.

The chain is built from TRBV28 and TRBJ2-7; D is unclear. The V end lost 7 bases, the J end lost 7 bases, and 20 bases lay between the germline ends. The CDR3 loop spans 14 amino acids. From germline, CDR1 is MDHEN and CDR2 SYDVKM. In nucleotides, the CDR3 is TGTGCCAGCACCCGTCCAGCCTCCGTTCGAGAGCAGTACTTC. Translating it yields CASTRPASVREQYF.

J is TRBJ1-2 and V is TRBV5-1; TRBD1 agrees at 8 bases. CDR1 is SGHRS, CDR2 YFSETQ, per germline. The J segment lost 4 bases and the V segment lost 0 bases, leaving 2 bases of the junction unmatched. The CDR3 spans 14 residues. The CDR3 nucleotides read TGCGCCAGCAGCTTGGGGGACAGGACCTATGGCTACACCTTC. Residues: CASSLGDRTYGYTF.

The chain links TRBV28 to TRBJ1-2; D is uncertain. Deletions cut 5 bases from V and 8 bases from J, with 12 bases between. The CDR3 runs 12 residues. Germline lookup yields CDR1 MDHEN and CDR2 SYDVKM. The CDR3 DNA reads as TGTGCCAGCAGTCCACGTCGAGGAGGCTACACCTTC. Its translation is CASSPRRGGYTF.

The rearrangement uses TRBV30 and TRBJ2-3; D is uncertain. In germline, CDR1 is GTSNPN, CDR2 SVGIG (reference sequence). The ends were cut back, 1 base at V and 3 bases at J, with 5 bases in the middle. The CDR3 extends over 12 amino acids. The CDR3 spells CAWSGTTDTQYF. The CDR3 region has the DNA TGTGCCTGGAGTGGGACGACAGATACGCAGTATTTT.

The V and J genes are TRBV5-4 and TRBJ2-2, with D possibly matching TRBD2 (5 bases). V was trimmed by 0 bases and J by 4 bases, leaving 13 bases between them. Germline CDR1 reads SGHNT; CDR2 reads YYREEE (reference sequence). This CDR3 is 16 amino acids long. In nucleotides, the CDR3 is TGTGCCAGCAGCTTGGCTCGGAGGTCGGGCACCGGGGAGCTGTTTTTT. Encoded protein: CASSLARRSGTGELFF.

As DNA, the CDR3 is TGTGCCAGCGCCCCGGGAGGTTTTCAATACGAGCAGTACTTC. Translation gives CASAPGGFQYEQYF. The chain is built from TRBV9 and TRBJ2-7, with 7 bases aligning to TRBD2. CDR3 size: 14 residues. Germline values: CDR1 SGDLS, CDR2 YYNGEE. The V gene end was trimmed by 7 bases and the J gene end by 4 bases; junction bases not matched to a gene: 11.

This clone was seen a handful of times. The V call is TRBV5-4, the J call TRBJ1-2, with 8 bases aligning to TRBD1. The CDR3 consists of 14 residues. Germline V gives CDR1 SGHNT, CDR2 YYREEE (reference sequence). The V gene end was trimmed by 5 bases and the J gene end by 7 bases; junction bases not matched to a gene: 10. CDR3 loop: CASSPGQGERGYTF. For the CDR3, the DNA is TGTGCCAGCAGTCCAGGACAGGGAGAGCGTGGCTACACCTTC.

The chain employs TRBV9 and TRBJ1-1, with D uncertain. Germline values: CDR1 SGDLS, CDR2 YYNGEE. V was pared by 0 bases and J by 1 base, with 10 bases between. The CDR3 is made up of 15 amino acids. The DNA of the CDR3 is TGTGCCAGCAGCGTAGCGCAGGCTAAGAACACTGAAGCTTTCTTT. Its protein is CASSVAQAKNTEAFF. The full variable domain, with the rest looked up from reference TRBV9 and TRBJ1-1, is DSGVTQTPKHLITATGQRVTLRCSPRSGDLSVYWYQQSLDQGLQFLIQYYNGEERAKGNILERFSAQQFPDLHSELNLSSLELGDSALYFCASSVAQAKNTEAFFGQGTRLTVV.

V is TRBV9 and J is TRBJ1-6; a possible D gene is TRBD1 (5 bases). The germline CDR1 and CDR2 sequences are SGDLS and YYNGEE. Trimming shortened V by 3 bases and J by 5 bases, and 15 bases separated the two germline ends. The CDR3 extends over 16 amino acids. Here the CDR3 DNA reads TGTGCCAGCAGCGCCCAGGACAACCAAAATAATTCACCCCTCCACTTT. It yields the protein CASSAQDNQNNSPLHF.

This chain uses TRBV27 with TRBJ2-7; D remains ambiguous. This CDR3 spans 15 amino acids. Germline CDR1 and CDR2: MNHEY and SMNVEV (reference sequence). Trimming stripped 5 bases from V and 4 bases from J, with 18 bases between. As DNA, the CDR3 is TGTGCCAGCAGTCCCCGGCCCCGGGTGGGGTACGAGCAGTACTTC. Amino acids: CASSPRPRVGYEQYF.

The V call is TRBV18, the J call TRBJ1-2; 7 bases match TRBD1. The CDR3 has 14 amino acids. Trimming at V came to 4 bases and at J to 6 bases, leaving 8 bases not matched to a gene. Germline CDR1 reads KGHSH; CDR2 reads LQKENI. The CDR3 protein is CASSRPEGANGYTF. CDR3 coding DNA: TGTGCCAGCTCACGTCCGGAGGGGGCTAATGGCTACACCTTC.

V usage is TRBV18 and J usage is TRBJ1-5; D gene uncertain. The V end lost 4 bases, the J end lost 1 base, and 8 bases lay between the germline ends. This CDR3 comprises 14 residues. The germline V gene encodes CDR1 KGHSH and CDR2 LQKENI. Written as DNA, the CDR3 is TGTGCCAGCTCACAAGAGGACAGCAATCAGCCCCAGCATTTT. Its protein is CASSQEDSNQPQHF.

This clone was picked up one time. The chain employs TRBV11-3 and TRBJ2-1; either TRBD1 or TRBD2 may supply D (5 bases each). The length of the CDR3 is 13 residues. The V end lost 5 bases, the J end lost 9 bases, and 14 bases lay between the germline ends. Per germline, CDR1 SGHNT and CDR2 YENEEA. In nucleotides, the CDR3 is TGTGCCAGCAGCCTCAGGTGGGGGTTTGAGCAGTTCTTC. Translation: CASSLRWGFEQFF.

This chain uses TRBV11-3 with TRBJ1-5, with unresolved D. The V gene lost 3 bases and the J gene lost 7 bases, with 4 bases spanning the gap. Germline V gene data show CDR1 as SGHNT and CDR2 as YENEEA. The CDR3 sequence is 11 residues long. CDR3 DNA sequence: TGTGCCAGCAGCTTGGGGCAGCCCCAGCATTTT. It is translated as CASSLGQPQHF.

This chain's CDR3 is CASSQDPAGGRDTQYF. CDR3 nucleotide sequence: TGCGCCAGCAGCCAAGATCCGGCAGGGGGGAGAGATACGCAGTATTTT. V usage is TRBV4-1 and J usage is TRBJ2-3, with D perhaps TRBD1 (7 bases). V was shortened by 0 bases and J by 5 bases, with 15 bases between the two germline ends. The CDR3 runs 16 residues. The germline CDR1 and CDR2 sequences are MGHRA and YSYEKL.

The rearrangement uses TRBV7-9 and TRBJ1-4, with TRBD1 as a possible D gene (6 bases). In germline, CDR1 is SEHNR, CDR2 FQNEAQ (reference sequence). Trimming cost V 2 bases and J 6 bases, with 10 bases left between them. The CDR3 has 14 amino acids. CDR3 amino acids: CASSLSGGHEKLFF. The DNA for the CDR3 is TGTGCCAGCAGCTTATCGGGGGGCCATGAAAAACTGTTTTTT.

V gene TRBV30 combines with J gene TRBJ2-3; TRBD2 agrees at 9 bases. In germline, CDR1 is GTSNPN, CDR2 SVGIG (reference sequence). Germline trimming cut 1 base from V and 8 bases from J; bases unmatched to any gene: 7. This CDR3 region has 14 residues. CDR3 region: CAWSEGELAGTQYF. For the CDR3, the DNA is TGTGCCTGGAGTGAAGGGGAACTAGCGGGTACGCAGTATTTT.

This clone was detected only once. V usage is TRBV5-1 and J usage is TRBJ2-1; no clear D. The CDR3 has 14 residues. CDR1 and CDR2 from the germline V gene are SGHRS and YFSETQ. V was pared by 0 bases and J by 7 bases, with 11 bases between. Here the CDR3 DNA reads TGCGCCAGCAGCTTGGCTGGTGCCCGTAATGAGCAGTTCTTC. As protein: CASSLAGARNEQFF.

This clone came up a few times. The chain uses TRBV7-9 and TRBJ2-7, with D tentatively TRBD1 (5 bases). The CDR3 length is 12 residues. The germline V and J ends were trimmed by 6 bases and 3 bases, with 9 bases remaining between them. Germline V gene sequence: CDR1 SEHNR, CDR2 FQNEAQ (reference sequence). CDR3 sequence: CASSLQDYEQYF. The CDR3 DNA reads as TGTGCCAGCAGTCTACAGGACTACGAGCAGTACTTC.

This clone was seen more than once but under ten times. The rearrangement uses TRBV29-1 and TRBJ1-6, with no clear D. Germline V gene data show CDR1 as SQVTM and CDR2 as ANQGSEA. This CDR3 is built from 12 residues. Trimming took 5 bases from V and 5 from J, leaving 7 bases between them. Written as DNA, the CDR3 is TGCAGCGTTTCTACAGATAATTCACCCCTCCACTTT. It specifies CSVSTDNSPLHF.

The chain has TRBV5-4 and TRBJ1-2; D is ambiguous. V was trimmed by 0 bases and J by 0 bases, leaving 21 bases between them. The CDR3 is 19 residues long. Germline CDR1 reads SGHNT; CDR2 reads YYREEE (reference sequence). The CDR3 coding sequence is TGTGCCAGCAGCTTGGGTACTCGGGGTCCAGGTGCGACTAACTATGGCTACACCTTC. It encodes CASSLGTRGPGATNYGYTF.

The chain couples TRBV7-2 to TRBJ1-3; D not resolved. V dropped 1 base and J dropped 8 bases, with 15 bases sitting between them. The length of the CDR3 is 15 residues. CDR1 is SGHTA, CDR2 FQGNSA, per germline. CDR3 amino acids: CASSLELRARDTIYF. Written as DNA, the CDR3 is TGTGCCAGCAGCTTAGAGCTCCGGGCGAGGGACACCATATATTTT.

This chain links TRBV5-1 with TRBJ1-4, with TRBD1 matching over 8 bases. The CDR3 spans 14 residues. The V and J ends lost 4 bases and 5 bases, in that order; junction bases with no gene match: 4. Per the germline V gene, CDR1 is SGHRS and CDR2 is YFSETQ. The CDR3 protein is CASSPTGVNEKLFF. The CDR3 DNA reads TGCGCCAGCAGCCCGACAGGGGTCAATGAAAAACTGTTTTTT.

This chain links TRBV5-1 with TRBJ1-2; possibly TRBD1 for D (5 bases). V shed 0 bases and J shed 8 bases, with 14 bases lying between them. CDR1 is SGHRS and CDR2 is YFSETQ in the germline V gene. The CDR3 is made up of 14 amino acids. CDR3 coding DNA: TGCGCCAGCAGCTTGGGACGGGGGGATTCGGGCTACACCTTC. This codes for CASSLGRGDSGYTF.

The chain recombines TRBV19 with TRBJ1-5; no clear D. V shed 6 bases and J shed 3 bases, with 6 bases lying between them. Germline V gene data show CDR1 as LNHDA and CDR2 as SQIVND (reference sequence). This CDR3 is 12 amino acids long. The CDR3 DNA sequence: TGTGCCAGTAGGCACCCCAATCAGCCCCAGCATTTT. Translating gives CASRHPNQPQHF.